This entry lists 21 T cell receptor beta chains sequenced from one sample in a study of cytomegalovirus exposure and HLA in healthy donors. 60 Vbeta and 13 Jbeta primers were used in PCR. The table came from immunoSEQ multiplex PCR; TCRdb's copy has only in-frame clones and leaves some out. The sample records tens of thousands of clones, nearly 70% being singletons. Sequencing used PBMCs. The receptors stem from a woman between 45 and 65 years old in good health and CMV-seropositive.

The chain combines TRBV28 with TRBJ1-3, with D unresolved. Trimming took off 7 bases at V and 2 bases at J, with 12 bases between the two ends. The CDR3 extends over 14 amino acids. Germline CDR1 reads MDHEN; CDR2 reads SYDVKM. Written as DNA, the CDR3 is TGTGCCAGCATTCCCATGCGGGCTGGAAACACCATATATTTT. It yields the protein CASIPMRAGNTIYF. Based on the CDR3 plus reference TRBV28 and TRBJ1-3, the full variable domain is DVKVTQSSRYLVKRTGEKVFLECVQDMDHENMFWYRQDPGLGLRLIYFSYDVKMKEKGDIPEGYSVSREKKERFSLILESASTNQTSMYLCASIPMRAGNTIYFGEGSWLTVV.

The chain is built from TRBV4-3 and TRBJ2-6; D gene ambiguous. V lost 1 base, J lost 1 base, and 11 bases lay in between. Per the germline V gene, CDR1 is LGHNA and CDR2 is YSLEER. This CDR3 comprises 17 residues. Here the CDR3 reads CASSQGLPPSGANVLTF. CDR3 bases: TGCGCCAGCAGCCAAGGACTCCCGCCATCTGGGGCCAACGTCCTGACTTTC.

J is TRBJ2-2 and V is TRBV11-2; the D gene is possibly TRBD2 (6 bases). The CDR3 totals 16 residues. The V end was cut by 2 bases, the J end by 1 base, with 11 bases between. Germline V gives CDR1 SGHAT, CDR2 FQNNGV. DNA of the CDR3: TGTGCCAGCAGCTTACAGGGTAGCGGGAACACCGGGGAGCTGTTTTTT. It is translated as CASSLQGSGNTGELFF.

This clone was seen more than once but under ten times. The chain has TRBV9 and TRBJ2-5; tentative D call: TRBD1 (6 bases). Between the trimmed V and J ends, which lost 0 bases and 0 bases, there was a span of 9 bases. Germline CDR1 is SGDLS and CDR2 is YYNGEE. This CDR3 region has 15 residues. Here the CDR3 DNA reads TGTGCCAGCAGCGTAGCAGGGGCCAACCAAGAGACCCAGTACTTC. It specifies CASSVAGANQETQYF. Together with reference TRBV9 and TRBJ2-5, the CDR3 gives the full variable domain: DSGVTQTPKHLITATGQRVTLRCSPRSGDLSVYWYQQSLDQGLQFLIQYYNGEERAKGNILERFSAQQFPDLHSELNLSSLELGDSALYFCASSVAGANQETQYFGPGTRLLVL.

The gene calls are TRBV9 and TRBJ2-5; tentatively, D is TRBD1 (6 bases). Germline assignment: CDR1 SGDLS and CDR2 YYNGEE. The CDR3 is 14 amino acids. Trimming shortened V by 4 bases and J by 4 bases, and 14 bases separated the two germline ends. DNA for the CDR3: TGTGCCAGCAGCCAGGGGCCTTCGCGAGAGACCCAGTACTTC. Translating it yields CASSQGPSRETQYF. The complete variable domain, with remaining parts taken from reference TRBV9 and TRBJ2-5, reads DSGVTQTPKHLITATGQRVTLRCSPRSGDLSVYWYQQSLDQGLQFLIQYYNGEERAKGNILERFSAQQFPDLHSELNLSSLELGDSALYFCASSQGPSRETQYFGPGTRLLVL.

This chain links TRBV27 with TRBJ1-6; a possible D gene is TRBD1 (5 bases). Germline-derived CDR1 and CDR2 are MNHEY and SMNVEV (reference sequence). Between the trimmed V and J ends, which lost 1 base and 5 bases, there was a span of 9 bases. There are 15 residues in the CDR3. As DNA, the CDR3 is TGTGCCAGCAGTTTATTTGGCAGGGATAATTCACCCCTCCACTTT. Protein product: CASSLFGRDNSPLHF.

This chain links TRBV5-4 with TRBJ1-4; D gene ambiguous. CDR1 is SGHNT, CDR2 YYREEE, per germline (reference sequence). The CDR3 runs 14 residues. V gave up 0 bases and J gave up 5 bases, with 8 bases separating them. The CDR3 reads CASSLDGSNEKLFF. The CDR3 DNA sequence: TGTGCCAGCAGCTTGGACGGTAGCAATGAAAAACTGTTTTTT.

The chain links TRBV7-2 to TRBJ2-7; D gene unclear. Between the trimmed V and J ends, which lost 6 bases and 0 bases, there was a span of 6 bases. CDR1 is SGHTA and CDR2 is FQGNSA in the germline V gene. CDR3 length equals 12 residues. The CDR3: CASSYSSYEQYF. The DNA of the CDR3 is TGTGCCAGCAGTTACAGCTCCTACGAGCAGTACTTC.

This clone was seen only a few times. V gene TRBV28 combines with J gene TRBJ2-3; tentative D call: TRBD1 (5 bases). V gave up 8 bases and J gave up 2 bases, with 17 bases separating them. The CDR3 loop spans 15 amino acids. Per the germline V gene, CDR1 is MDHEN and CDR2 is SYDVKM. The CDR3 is CASSPWGDPTDTQYF. For the CDR3, the DNA is TGTGCCAGCTCCCCCTGGGGCGATCCCACAGATACGCAGTATTTT.

The chain employs TRBV19 and TRBJ2-3; 7 nucleotides line up with TRBD2. The CDR3 totals 14 residues. The V gene end was trimmed by 7 bases and the J gene end by 9 bases; junction bases not matched to a gene: 13. Per the germline V gene, CDR1 is LNHDA and CDR2 is SQIVND (reference sequence). CDR3 sequence (DNA): TGTGCCAGTAACCCATCCCGGGGAGGGCCGACGCAGTATTTT. It translates to CASNPSRGGPTQYF. Based on the CDR3 plus reference TRBV19 and TRBJ2-3, the full variable domain is DGGITQSPKYLFRKEGQNVTLSCEQNLNHDAMYWYRQDPGQGLRLIYYSQIVNDFQKGDIAEGYSVSREKKESFPLTVTSAQKNPTAFYLCASNPSRGGPTQYFGPGTRLTVL.

V gene TRBV27 combines with J gene TRBJ1-3; no definite D call. This CDR3 is built from 13 residues. Between the trimmed V and J ends, which lost 8 bases and 2 bases, there was a span of 10 bases. CDR1 is MNHEY and CDR2 is SMNVEV in the germline V gene (reference sequence). The CDR3 bases are TGTGCCAGCGCGTACTTAGCTGGAAACACCATATATTTT. It yields the protein CASAYLAGNTIYF.

The CDR3 DNA is TGTGCCAGCACCCCGACAGGTGAAGTATATGGCTACACCTTC. It encodes CASTPTGEVYGYTF. This sequence joins TRBV28 and TRBJ1-2; maybe TRBD1 (6 bases). CDR3 size: 14 residues. Deletions cut 7 bases from V and 5 bases from J, with 17 bases between. CDR1 MDHEN and CDR2 SYDVKM come from the germline V gene.

In nucleotides, the CDR3 is TGTGCCATCAGTGAGTCGCTAGCCTCTAACAATGAGCAGTTCTTC. It translates to CAISESLASNNEQFF. The chain combines TRBV10-3 with TRBJ2-1; D might be TRBD2 (5 bases). Germline CDR1 ENHRY, CDR2 SYGVKD. This CDR3 region has 15 residues. Trimming removed 0 bases at V and 5 bases at J, with 11 bases between.

The chain links TRBV9 to TRBJ2-3; perhaps TRBD2 as D (5 bases). V was clipped by 1 base and J by 1 base, with 13 bases between them. CDR3 length: 16 amino acids. Germline-derived CDR1 and CDR2 are SGDLS and YYNGEE. For the CDR3, the DNA is TGTGCCAGCAGCGTAACCATAAGCGGAGGCACAGATACGCAGTATTTT. This gives the protein CASSVTISGGTDTQYF.

This clone appeared a single time. The rearrangement links TRBV20-1 to TRBJ2-7; tentative D call: TRBD2 (6 bases). Germline CDR1 is DFQATT and CDR2 is SNEGSKA (reference sequence). The CDR3 runs to 11 residues. CDR3 region: CSAGGYHEQYF. The CDR3, as DNA: TGCAGCGCCGGAGGGTACCACGAGCAGTACTTC.

The chain is built from TRBV2 and TRBJ1-1, with D maybe TRBD1 (5 bases). V gave up 5 bases and J gave up 4 bases, with 11 bases separating them. The CDR3 covers 13 residues. Per germline, CDR1 SNHLY and CDR2 FYNNEI. CDR3 sequence: CASSPDTVTEAFF. The CDR3 DNA follows: TGTGCCAGCAGTCCGGACACGGTCACTGAAGCTTTCTTT.

The gene calls are TRBV7-2 and TRBJ2-1; maybe TRBD2 (6 bases). Germline values: CDR1 SGHTA, CDR2 FQGNSA. The CDR3 spans 14 residues. V lost 8 bases and J lost 8, with 19 bases in between. CDR3 sequence (DNA): TGTGCCAGCCGGAAAGTTCTGGGGGGAGATGAGCAGTTCTTC. Protein sequence: CASRKVLGGDEQFF.

The rearrangement links TRBV19 to TRBJ2-2, with a tentative D call TRBD1 (5 bases). Germline lookup yields CDR1 LNHDA and CDR2 SQIVND (reference sequence). The CDR3 loop spans 15 amino acids. V lost 7 bases, J lost 0 bases, and 12 bases lay in between. The CDR3 DNA reads TGTGCCAGTAAACAAGGGGCTCCGAACACCGGGGAGCTGTTTTTT. This sequence encodes CASKQGAPNTGELFF. Together with reference TRBV19 and TRBJ2-2, the CDR3 gives the full variable domain: DGGITQSPKYLFRKEGQNVTLSCEQNLNHDAMYWYRQDPGQGLRLIYYSQIVNDFQKGDIAEGYSVSREKKESFPLTVTSAQKNPTAFYLCASKQGAPNTGELFFGEGSRLTVL.

The chain recombines TRBV5-4 with TRBJ2-2; 13 bases are shared with TRBD2. J gave up 7 bases and V 4 bases, and 4 bases lay outside the gene matches. This CDR3 contains 15 residues. Germline CDR1 SGHNT, CDR2 YYREEE (reference sequence). The CDR3 protein is CASSGGLAGNGELFF. The CDR3 DNA follows: TGTGCCAGCAGCGGGGGACTAGCGGGAAACGGGGAGCTGTTTTTT.

The chain has TRBV7-9 and TRBJ2-3, with 10 bases matching TRBD2. V was pared by 0 bases and J by 6 bases, with 9 bases of the junction left unmatched. The length of the CDR3 is 17 residues. Looked up from germline, CDR1 is SEHNR and CDR2 is FQNEAQ (reference sequence). The CDR3 nucleotides read TGTGCCAGCAGCTTAGCGATGTCTAGCGGGAGAAGGGATACGCAGTATTTT. Its protein is CASSLAMSSGRRDTQYF.

This clone showed up just once. This chain connects TRBV5-6 to TRBJ2-5; no clear D gene. Trimming took off 4 bases at V and 1 base at J, with 11 bases between the two ends. Germline-derived CDR1 and CDR2 are SGHDT and YYEEEE. The CDR3 is 14 residues long. The CDR3 nucleotides are TGTGCCAGCAGCCTACCGACAAGCCAAGAGACCCAGTACTTC. Translation gives CASSLPTSQETQYF.